This TCR beta chain was sequenced in a study of Graves' ophthalmopathy and Graves' hyperthyroidism. Researchers turned away patients with other autoimmune diseases, uncontrolled infections, pregnancy or lactation. From RNA, the CDR3 regions of TCR beta chains were amplified and sequenced. The first-round RT-PCR employed HTBI primers together with the Qiagen OneStep RT-PCR kit. A multiplex PCR was then performed as the second round. MiXCR, applied by TCRdb to the multiplex PCR reads, yields one record per CDR3 protein. The sample has 900,000 to 1,200,000 distinct CDR3 sequences, around a third seen once. Germline V gene sequence: CDR1 ENHRY, CDR2 SYGVKD. V dropped 6 bases and J dropped 7; count of bases not matched to a gene: 10. The CDR3 has 14 residues.

This TCR derives from an adult man with Graves' hyperthyroidism. Sequences were obtained from peripheral blood or thyroid tissue (not recorded which). The V gene is TRBV10-3, the J gene TRBJ1-2; 8 nucleotides align to TRBD1. Here the CDR3 reads CAIRLDRAGRGYTF. The CDR3 DNA is TGTGCCATCAGATTGGACAGGGCAGGACGTGGCTACACCTTC.